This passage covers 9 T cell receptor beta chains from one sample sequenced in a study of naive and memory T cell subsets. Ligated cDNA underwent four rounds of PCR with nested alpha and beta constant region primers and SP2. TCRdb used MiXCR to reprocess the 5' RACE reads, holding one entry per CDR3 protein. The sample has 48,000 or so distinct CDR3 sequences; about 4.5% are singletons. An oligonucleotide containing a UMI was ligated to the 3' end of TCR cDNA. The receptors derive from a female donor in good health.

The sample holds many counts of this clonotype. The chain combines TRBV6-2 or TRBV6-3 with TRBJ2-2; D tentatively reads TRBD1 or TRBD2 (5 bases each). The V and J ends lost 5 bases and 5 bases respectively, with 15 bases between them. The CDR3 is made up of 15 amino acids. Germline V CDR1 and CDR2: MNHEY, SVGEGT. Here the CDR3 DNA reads TGTGCCAGCAGTCCGCCGGGACGGGGAACCGGGGAGCTGTTTTTT. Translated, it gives CASSPPGRGTGELFF.

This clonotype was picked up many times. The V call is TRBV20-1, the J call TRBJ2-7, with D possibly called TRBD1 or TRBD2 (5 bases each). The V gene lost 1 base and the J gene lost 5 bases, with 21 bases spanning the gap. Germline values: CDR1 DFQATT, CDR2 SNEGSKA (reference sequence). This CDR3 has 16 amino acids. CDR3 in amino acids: CSARGVRSPGTDEQYF. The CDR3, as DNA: TGCAGTGCTAGAGGGGTAAGGAGTCCAGGGACGGACGAGCAGTACTTC.

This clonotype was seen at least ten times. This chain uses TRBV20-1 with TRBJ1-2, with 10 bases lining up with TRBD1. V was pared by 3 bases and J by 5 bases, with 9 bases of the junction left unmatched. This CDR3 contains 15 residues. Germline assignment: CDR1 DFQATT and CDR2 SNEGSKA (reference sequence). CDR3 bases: TGCAGTGCTAGGGAACCGGGACAGGGGAAGTATGGCTACACCTTC. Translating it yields CSAREPGQGKYGYTF.

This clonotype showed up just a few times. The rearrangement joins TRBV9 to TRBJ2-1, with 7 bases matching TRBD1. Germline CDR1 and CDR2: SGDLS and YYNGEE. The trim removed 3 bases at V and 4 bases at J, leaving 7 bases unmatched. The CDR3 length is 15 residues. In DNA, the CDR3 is TGTGCCAGCAGCGCTCCGGGACAGATGTACAATGAGCAGTTCTTC. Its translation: CASSAPGQMYNEQFF.

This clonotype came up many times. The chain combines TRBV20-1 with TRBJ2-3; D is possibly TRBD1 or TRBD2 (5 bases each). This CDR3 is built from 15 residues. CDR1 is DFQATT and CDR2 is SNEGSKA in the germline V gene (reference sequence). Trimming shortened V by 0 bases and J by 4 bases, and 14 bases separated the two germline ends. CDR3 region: CSARDLGRGADTQYF. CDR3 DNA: TGCAGTGCTAGAGATTTGGGTCGGGGCGCAGATACGCAGTATTTT.

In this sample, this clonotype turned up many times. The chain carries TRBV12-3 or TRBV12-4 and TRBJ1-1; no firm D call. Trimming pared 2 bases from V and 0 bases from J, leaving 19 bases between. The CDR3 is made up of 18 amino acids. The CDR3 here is CASSLLDWWQEMNTEAFF. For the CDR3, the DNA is TGTGCCAGCAGTTTACTCGATTGGTGGCAGGAGATGAACACTGAAGCTTTCTTT.

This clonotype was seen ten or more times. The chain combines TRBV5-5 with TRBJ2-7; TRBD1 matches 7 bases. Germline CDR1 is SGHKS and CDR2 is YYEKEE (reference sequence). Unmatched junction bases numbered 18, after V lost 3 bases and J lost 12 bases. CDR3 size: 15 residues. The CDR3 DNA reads TGTGCCAGCAGCTCGATCCTCTTTATAGACAGGGAGTCGTACTTC. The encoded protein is CASSSILFIDRESYF.

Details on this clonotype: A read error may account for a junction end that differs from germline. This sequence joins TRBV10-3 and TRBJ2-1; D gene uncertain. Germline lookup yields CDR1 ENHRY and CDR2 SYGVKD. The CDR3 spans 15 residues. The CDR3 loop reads CAIRSGDSSCNEQFF. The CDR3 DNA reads TGTGCCATCAGGAGTGGGGATAGCTCCTGCAATGAGCAGTTCTTC.

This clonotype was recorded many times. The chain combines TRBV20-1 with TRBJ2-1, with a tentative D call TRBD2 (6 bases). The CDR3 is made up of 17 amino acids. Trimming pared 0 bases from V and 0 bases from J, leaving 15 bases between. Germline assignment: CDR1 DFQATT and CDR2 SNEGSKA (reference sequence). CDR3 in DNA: TGCAGTGCTAGAGATGCCAGGGCGGGGACCTCCTACAATGAGCAGTTCTTC. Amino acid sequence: CSARDARAGTSYNEQFF.